The 27 T cell receptor beta chains listed next were all sequenced from one sample in a study of shared clonotypes between healthy human individuals. The assay was immunoSEQ multiplex PCR, and TCRdb's table has in-frame clones only and misses some. This table holds under 650,000 clones, 90% to 96% found once. The specimen sequenced was naive CD4+ T cells sorted from blood. Subset in this sample: CD45RA+ positively selected. All receptors come from a woman in her 30s in good health.

This sequence joins TRBV11-1 and TRBJ2-3; D could derive from TRBD1 or TRBD2 (5 bases each). Germline assignment: CDR1 SGHAT and CDR2 FQDESV (reference sequence). V was shortened by 5 bases and J by 9 bases, with 21 bases between the two germline ends. This CDR3 is built from 15 residues. CDR3 residues: CASSPRDGARETQYF. CDR3 DNA sequence: TGTGCCAGCAGCCCGAGGGATGGGGCTAGAGAGACGCAGTATTTT.

V is TRBV21-1 and J is TRBJ2-7; the DNA was not compared with TRBD1, the D call given in the table. TRBV21-1 is listed as a pseudogene. The CDR3 runs to 12 residues. Written as DNA, the CDR3 is TGTGCCAGCAGCACTAACAGCTACGAGCAGTACTTC. Translating it yields CASSTNSYEQYF.

DNA for the CDR3: TGTGCCAGCAGCTTTGGACAGGGCACTGAAGCTTTCTTT. Encoded protein: CASSFGQGTEAFF. The rearrangement joins TRBV7-3 to TRBJ1-1; 8 bases are a match to TRBD1. The V gene end was trimmed by 3 bases and the J gene end by 4 bases; junction bases not matched to a gene: 1. The germline V gene encodes CDR1 SGHTA and CDR2 FQGTGA. The CDR3 is made up of 13 amino acids.

The chain joins TRBV7-9 to TRBJ2-7; D gene ambiguous. Germline V CDR1 and CDR2: SEHNR, FQNEAQ (reference sequence). The CDR3 extends over 15 amino acids. The V end lost 1 base, the J end lost 0 bases, and 10 bases lay between the germline ends. The CDR3 sequence: CASSLGGPSSYEQYF. The CDR3 DNA reads as TGTGCCAGCAGCTTAGGCGGCCCCAGCTCCTACGAGCAGTACTTC.

J is TRBJ2-7 and V is TRBV27, with 9 bases matching TRBD2. Trimming removed 7 bases from V and 2 bases from J; junction bases left unmatched: 6. CDR1 and CDR2 from the germline V gene are MNHEY and SMNVEV (reference sequence). CDR3 length: 14 residues. CDR3 in DNA: TGTGCCAGCATCGGGACTAGCAAACCCTACGAGCAGTACTTC. Translated, it gives CASIGTSKPYEQYF.

This chain uses TRBV28 with TRBJ2-7; 7 bases fit TRBD2. Losses at the gene ends were 3 bases for V and 3 bases for J; bases not matched to a gene: 11. Germline assignment: CDR1 MDHEN and CDR2 SYDVKM. CDR3 length: 16 amino acids. CDR3 region: CASSFLFSREHYEQYF. The DNA of the CDR3 is TGTGCCAGCAGTTTTTTGTTCTCGCGGGAGCACTACGAGCAGTACTTC.

The rearrangement joins TRBV19 to TRBJ1-1; D gene ambiguous. V was trimmed by 6 bases and J by 6 bases, leaving 14 bases between them. The CDR3 has 13 residues. Germline V gene data show CDR1 as LNHDA and CDR2 as SQIVND (reference sequence). CDR3 coding DNA: TGTGCCAGTAGCACCGCGCGCGGGGCTGAAGCTTTCTTT. Protein: CASSTARGAEAFF. The whole variable domain, remainder taken from reference TRBV19 and TRBJ1-1, is DGGITQSPKYLFRKEGQNVTLSCEQNLNHDAMYWYRQDPGQGLRLIYYSQIVNDFQKGDIAEGYSVSREKKESFPLTVTSAQKNPTAFYLCASSTARGAEAFFGQGTRLTVV.

The chain links TRBV6-1 to TRBJ2-7, with TRBD1 as a possible D gene (6 bases). The V gene's germline CDR1 is MNHNS and CDR2 SASEGT. With 6 bases removed from V and 1 base from J, the gap between germline ends came to 16 bases. The CDR3 runs 15 residues. The CDR3 is CASSQAVQGSYEQYF. In DNA form, the CDR3 reads TGTGCCAGCAGCCAGGCCGTACAGGGATCCTACGAGCAGTACTTC.

The chain links TRBV19 to TRBJ2-1; D call uncertain. Trimming pared 10 bases from V and 0 bases from J, leaving 16 bases between. The CDR3 is 15 residues long. Germline assignment: CDR1 LNHDA and CDR2 SQIVND (reference sequence). Written as DNA, the CDR3 is TGTGCCACCAAAACCAGTTACAGCTCCTACAATGAGCAGTTCTTC. Protein sequence: CATKTSYSSYNEQFF.

The sample holds one count of this clone. The chain has TRBV23-1 and TRBJ2-1, with D uncertain. Being an ORF, TRBV23-1 has a function that is uncertain. V lost 7 bases and J lost 6, with 25 bases in between. The CDR3 sequence is 17 residues long. CDR3 coding DNA: TGCGCCAGCACCCAGAGCTTACTTCACGGCACAACCAATGAGCAGTTCTTC. This encodes CASTQSLLHGTTNEQFF.

This chain uses TRBV5-1 with TRBJ2-2; no clear D. V lost 0 bases, J lost 2 bases, and 11 bases lay in between. The CDR3 has 16 amino acids. CDR1 and CDR2 (germline): SGHRS, YFSETQ. CDR3 nucleotide sequence: TGCGCCAGCAGCTTGGACGGCCAGCCAAACACCGGGGAGCTGTTTTTT. Translating it yields CASSLDGQPNTGELFF.

V is TRBV5-1 and J is TRBJ2-7; D is perhaps TRBD2 (5 bases). The V end lost 3 bases, the J end lost 6 bases, and 25 bases lay between the germline ends. In germline, CDR1 is SGHRS, CDR2 YFSETQ. CDR3 length: 17 residues. The CDR3 DNA sequence: TGCGCCAGCAGCTCTTGGCCAGGCGGACTCGGAGGTGGCGAGCAGTACTTC. Its translation: CASSSWPGGLGGGEQYF.

The CDR3 DNA reads as TGTGCCAGCCAGGGACAGGGGGCAGGAGAGACCCAGTACTTC. This codes for CASQGQGAGETQYF. The J gene is TRBJ2-5, the V gene TRBV7-9; 12 positions match TRBD1. After removal of 8 bases from V and 4 bases from J, the junction contained 5 bases not matched to a gene. Germline CDR1 SEHNR, CDR2 FQNEAQ (reference sequence). The CDR3 contains 14 residues.

The V and J genes are TRBV4-2 and TRBJ2-7; tentatively, D is TRBD2 (6 bases). Trimming removed 0 bases from V and 0 bases from J, with 12 bases in between. Germline CDR1 LGHNA, CDR2 YNFKEQ. The CDR3 consists of 16 residues. CDR3 protein: CASSQEKGLSSYEQYF. CDR3 nucleotides: TGTGCCAGCAGCCAAGAGAAGGGACTCAGCTCCTACGAGCAGTACTTC.

The genes are TRBV30 and TRBJ2-7; maybe TRBD2 (5 bases). Looked up from germline, CDR1 is GTSNPN and CDR2 is SVGIG (reference sequence). This CDR3 contains 14 residues. V lost 0 bases to trimming and J lost 4 bases, with 13 bases between them. This CDR3 reads CAWSVRPSRYEQYF. The CDR3 DNA follows: TGTGCCTGGAGTGTTCGGCCTAGCCGGTACGAGCAGTACTTC.

Remarks on this clone: The identical CDR3 is also encoded by other nucleotide sequences in the sample. The chain employs TRBV28 and TRBJ2-7; TRBD2 matches 7 bases. Germline V gives CDR1 MDHEN, CDR2 SYDVKM. CDR3 length: 13 amino acids. The V gene end was trimmed by 5 bases and the J gene end by 0 bases; junction bases not matched to a gene: 1. The CDR3 sequence: CASSASGSYEQYF. CDR3 sequence (DNA): TGTGCCAGCAGTGCTAGCGGCTCCTACGAGCAGTACTTC.

The chain uses TRBV28 and TRBJ2-5; D might be TRBD1 or TRBD2, each matching 6 bases. V gave up 5 bases and J gave up 1 base, with 17 bases separating them. CDR3 length: 16 amino acids. Germline V gives CDR1 MDHEN, CDR2 SYDVKM. CDR3 loop: CASSGPLGGPQETQYF. The CDR3 DNA is TGTGCCAGCAGTGGGCCATTGGGGGGCCCCCAAGAGACCCAGTACTTC. The whole variable domain, remainder taken from reference TRBV28 and TRBJ2-5, is DVKVTQSSRYLVKRTGEKVFLECVQDMDHENMFWYRQDPGLGLRLIYFSYDVKMKEKGDIPEGYSVSREKKERFSLILESASTNQTSMYLCASSGPLGGPQETQYFGPGTRLLVL.

This chain uses TRBV28 with TRBJ1-5, with 7 bases that match TRBD1. The germline V gene encodes CDR1 MDHEN and CDR2 SYDVKM. The CDR3 length is 15 residues. V was pared by 5 bases and J by 2 bases, with 6 bases of the junction left unmatched. The CDR3 nucleotides are TGTGCCAGCAGTCGCTCAGGGGGGGGCAATCAGCCCCAGCATTTT. The encoded protein is CASSRSGGGNQPQHF.

This sequence joins TRBV7-9 and TRBJ2-2; D possibly corresponds to TRBD2 (6 bases). The CDR3 spans 16 residues. Trimming cost V 5 bases and J 4 bases, with 17 bases left between them. CDR1 and CDR2 from the germline V gene are SEHNR and FQNEAQ (reference sequence). Written as DNA, the CDR3 is TGTGCCAGCAGCATGACGCGGGGAGTAATCACCGGGGAGCTGTTTTTT. This codes for CASSMTRGVITGELFF.

J is TRBJ2-7 and V is TRBV18; 8 nucleotides match TRBD1. The CDR3 sequence is 15 residues long. The junction had 10 bases not matched to a gene; V was cut back by 3 bases and J by 6 bases. CDR1 is KGHSH, CDR2 LQKENI, per germline. CDR3 sequence (DNA): TGTGCCAGCTCACCCCAGGACAGGGAAGTGTCCGAGCAGTACTTC. It yields the protein CASSPQDREVSEQYF.

The chain recombines TRBV18 with TRBJ2-5; TRBD1 is a possible D gene (5 bases). The DNA end lines up better with TRBJ2-7; the J call may be wrong. The germline gives CDR1 KGHSH, CDR2 LQKENI. There are 13 residues in the CDR3. CDR3 in amino acids: CASSSGRAYEQYF. The CDR3 region has the DNA TGTGCCAGCTCATCAGGCAGGGCCTACGAGCAGTACTTC.

This clone was seen more than once but under ten times. The chain couples TRBV4-1 to TRBJ2-7; D is perhaps TRBD2 (7 bases). CDR1 and CDR2 from the germline V gene are MGHRA and YSYEKL. V lost 1 base to trimming and J lost 5 bases, with 15 bases between them. CDR3 length: 15 amino acids. The DNA of the CDR3 is TGCGCCAGCAGCCAAGGTATCGGGGGGCTGGACGAGCAGTACTTC. It is translated as CASSQGIGGLDEQYF.

This clone has only a few counts. The chain uses TRBV10-1 and TRBJ2-3; D is ambiguous. The CDR3 loop spans 12 amino acids. The V gene lost 2 bases and the J gene lost 5 bases, with 5 bases spanning the gap. Germline-derived CDR1 and CDR2 are WNHNN and SYGVQD (reference sequence). CDR3: CASSEGLDTQYF. The CDR3 coding sequence is TGCGCCAGCAGTGAGGGGTTAGATACGCAGTATTTT.

V is TRBV28 and J is TRBJ2-4; TRBD2 is a possible D gene (5 bases). The CDR3 is made up of 16 amino acids. V was cut by 3 bases and J by 5 bases, with 17 bases left in between. CDR1 and CDR2 from the germline V gene are MDHEN and SYDVKM. CDR3 protein: CASSFVFGGPQNIQYF. The CDR3 nucleotides read TGTGCCAGCAGTTTTGTCTTTGGAGGTCCCCAAAACATTCAGTACTTC.

The chain has TRBV5-4 and TRBJ1-1, with D possibly matching TRBD1 (5 bases). Trimming took off 0 bases at V and 2 bases at J, with 11 bases between the two ends. The CDR3 is 15 residues long. Germline CDR1 SGHNT, CDR2 YYREEE (reference sequence). The CDR3: CASSLVSGRNTEAFF. The CDR3 region has the DNA TGTGCCAGCAGCTTGGTTTCAGGGCGTAACACTGAAGCTTTCTTT.

This sequence joins TRBV10-2 and TRBJ2-7; no firm D call. The V end was cut by 4 bases, the J end by 2 bases, with 9 bases between. Germline V gives CDR1 WSHSY, CDR2 SAAADI. CDR3 length equals 13 residues. The CDR3 DNA follows: TGCGCCAGCAGTGGGACCATTACCTACGAGCAGTACTTC. This translates into CASSGTITYEQYF.

The genes are TRBV6-1 and TRBJ2-7, with 9 bases lining up with TRBD2. Germline V lookup: CDR1 MNHNS, CDR2 SASEGT. V was pared by 1 base and J by 7 bases, with 20 bases of the junction left unmatched. The CDR3 has 19 residues. CDR3 DNA: TGTGCCAGCAGTGAAGGTGCCTTACTAGCGGGCCTGGCGCGGGAAGAGCAGTACTTC. Protein: CASSEGALLAGLAREEQYF.